This T cell receptor (beta chain) was sequenced during a study of blood T cell repertoires in COVID-19. Produced via immunoSEQ multiplex PCR; TCRdb's table is partial and in-frame only. The sample has over 250,000 clones; 75% to 90% are singletons. This CDR3 is 19 amino acids long. Germline CDR1 reads SNHLY; CDR2 reads FYNNEI. V was clipped by 4 bases and J by 8 bases; unmatched bases: 20. The sequenced sample was peripheral blood. This chain connects TRBV2 to TRBJ1-6; 7 bases fit TRBD1. The sequence came from a woman aged 40 to 50 who had recovered from COVID-19. The CDR3 spells CASSGSLARLDRWDSPLHF. The DNA for the CDR3 is TGTGCCAGCAGTGGAAGCCTGGCCAGACTGGACAGGTGGGATTCACCCCTCCACTTT.